A selection of T cell receptor beta chains follows, all from one sample in a study of blood T cell repertoires in COVID-19. Data came from immunoSEQ multiplex PCR; TCRdb stores just in-frame clones and leaves some out. The sample gives tens of thousands of clones, around 79% of which show up once; 35% to 45% is in the top ten. The sample comprised peripheral blood. The source is a woman in her 70s with acute or convalescent COVID-19. Both conserved end residues are part of each CDR3. A D gene is named only where the DNA matches it firmly. Not every row has a clone size; where given, it reads once, few, many or a size class.

abundance	v_gene	j_gene	len	d_gene	CDR3aa	CDR3nt
-	TRBV5-1	TRBJ2-3	16	-	CASSSTSRRFGDTQYF	TGCGCCAGCAGCTCCACTAGTAGGAGGTTCGGGGATACGCAGTATTTT
-	TRBV19	TRBJ1-5	14	-	CASSIGNGREPQHF	TGTGCCAGTAGTATAGGGAACGGCCGGGAGCCCCAGCATTTT
-	TRBV7-2	TRBJ1-1	13	-	CASSLQRPTEAFF	TGTGCCAGCAGCTTACAGAGGCCCACTGAAGCTTTCTTT
once	TRBV7-2	TRBJ2-7	15	-	CASSLEPIGGFEQYF	TGTGCCAGCAGCTTAGAACCTATTGGGGGGTTCGAGCAGTACTTC
-	TRBV27	TRBJ2-1	14	-	CASSSGDSYNEQFF	TGTGCCAGCAGTTCAGGGGACTCCTACAATGAGCAGTTCTTC
few	TRBV27	TRBJ1-5	17	TRBD1	CASSPRIGTGGNQPQHF	TGTGCCAGCAGTCCGCGTATCGGGACAGGGGGCAATCAGCCCCAGCATTTT
few	TRBV6-2/TRBV6-3	TRBJ1-5	16	TRBD1	CASSYSNARGNQPQHF	TGTGCCAGCAGTTACTCGAATGCCAGGGGGAATCAGCCCCAGCATTTT
-	TRBV4-1	TRBJ2-7	15	TRBD2	CASSRDSGPTYEQYF	TGCGCCAGCAGCCGAGATAGCGGGCCTACCTACGAGCAGTACTTC
-	TRBV2	TRBJ1-5	13	-	CASSVGLNQPQHF	TGTGCCAGCAGTGTTGGGCTTAATCAGCCCCAGCATTTT
-	TRBV23-1	TRBJ1-2	12	-	CASRGLHYGYTF	TGCGCCAGCCGGGGACTTCACTATGGCTACACCTTC
-	TRBV27	TRBJ1-4	16	TRBD1	CASSPWDRGLNEKLFF	TGTGCCAGCAGTCCCTGGGACAGGGGGCTAAATGAAAAACTGTTTTTT